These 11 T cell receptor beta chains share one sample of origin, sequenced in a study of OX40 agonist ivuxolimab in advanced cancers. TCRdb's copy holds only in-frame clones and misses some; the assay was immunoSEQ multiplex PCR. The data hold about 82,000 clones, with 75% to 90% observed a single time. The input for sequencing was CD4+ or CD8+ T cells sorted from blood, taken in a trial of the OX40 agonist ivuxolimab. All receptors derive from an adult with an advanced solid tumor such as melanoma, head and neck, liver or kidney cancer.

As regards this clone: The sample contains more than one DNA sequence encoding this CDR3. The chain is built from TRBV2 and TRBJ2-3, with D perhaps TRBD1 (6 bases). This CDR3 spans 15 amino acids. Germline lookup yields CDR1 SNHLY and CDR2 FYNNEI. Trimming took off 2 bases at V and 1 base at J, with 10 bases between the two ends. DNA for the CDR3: TGTGCCAGCAGTGAATTGGCAGGGGGCACAGATACGCAGTATTTT. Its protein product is CASSELAGGTDTQYF.

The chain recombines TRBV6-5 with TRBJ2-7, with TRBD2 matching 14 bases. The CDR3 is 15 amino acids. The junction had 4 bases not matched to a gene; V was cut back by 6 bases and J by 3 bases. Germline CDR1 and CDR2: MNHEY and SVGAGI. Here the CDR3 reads CASRPGLAGGYEQYF. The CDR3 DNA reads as TGTGCCAGCAGGCCCGGACTAGCGGGGGGCTACGAGCAGTACTTC.

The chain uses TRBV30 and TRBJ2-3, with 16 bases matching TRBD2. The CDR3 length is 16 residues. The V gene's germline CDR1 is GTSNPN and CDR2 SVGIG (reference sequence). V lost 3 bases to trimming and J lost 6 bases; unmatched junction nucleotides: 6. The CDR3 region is CAWRRGLAGGRDTQYF. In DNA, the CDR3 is TGTGCCTGGAGAAGGGGACTAGCGGGGGGGCGTGATACGCAGTATTTT.

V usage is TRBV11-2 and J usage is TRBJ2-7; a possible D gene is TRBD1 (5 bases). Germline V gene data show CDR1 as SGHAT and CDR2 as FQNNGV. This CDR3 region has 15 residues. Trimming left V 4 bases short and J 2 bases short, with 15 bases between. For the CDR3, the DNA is TGTGCCAGCAGCTCCCTTAGGGGTCGCCCCTACGAGCAGTACTTC. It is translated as CASSSLRGRPYEQYF.

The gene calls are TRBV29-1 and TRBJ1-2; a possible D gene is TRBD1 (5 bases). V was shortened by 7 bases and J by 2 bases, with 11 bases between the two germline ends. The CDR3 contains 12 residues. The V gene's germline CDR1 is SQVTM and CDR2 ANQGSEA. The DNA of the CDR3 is TGCAGCGCCGGCGGGGGGAACTATGGCTACACCTTC. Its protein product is CSAGGGNYGYTF. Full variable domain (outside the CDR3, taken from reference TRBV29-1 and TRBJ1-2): SAVISQKPSRDICQRGTSLTIQCQVDSQVTMMFWYRQQPGQSLTLIATANQGSEATYESGFVIDKFPISRPNLTFSTLTVSNMSPEDSSIYLCSAGGGNYGYTFGSGTRLTVV.

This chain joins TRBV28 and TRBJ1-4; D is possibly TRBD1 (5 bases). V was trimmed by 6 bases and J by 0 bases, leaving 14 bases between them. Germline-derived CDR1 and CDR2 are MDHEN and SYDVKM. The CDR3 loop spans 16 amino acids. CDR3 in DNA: TGTGCCAGCAGCAAAATGACACAGGCAACTAATGAAAAACTGTTTTTT. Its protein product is CASSKMTQATNEKLFF.

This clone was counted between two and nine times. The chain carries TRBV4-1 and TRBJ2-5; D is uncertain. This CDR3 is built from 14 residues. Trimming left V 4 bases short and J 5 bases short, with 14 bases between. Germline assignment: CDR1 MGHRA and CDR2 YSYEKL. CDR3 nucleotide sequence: TGCGCCAGCAGCCTCGGCAGTTCCGGGGAGACCCAGTACTTC. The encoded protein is CASSLGSSGETQYF.

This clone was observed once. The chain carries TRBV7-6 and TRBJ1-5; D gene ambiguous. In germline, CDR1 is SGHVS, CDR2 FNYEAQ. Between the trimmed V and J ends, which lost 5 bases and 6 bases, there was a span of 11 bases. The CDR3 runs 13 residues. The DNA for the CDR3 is TGTGCCAGCAGCGCTGGCCGGGGTCAGCCCCAGCATTTT. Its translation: CASSAGRGQPQHF.

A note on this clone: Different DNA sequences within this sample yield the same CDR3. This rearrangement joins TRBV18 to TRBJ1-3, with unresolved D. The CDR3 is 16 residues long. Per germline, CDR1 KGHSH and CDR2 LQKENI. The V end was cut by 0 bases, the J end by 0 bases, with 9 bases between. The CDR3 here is CASSPPGLRSGNTIYF. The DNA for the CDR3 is TGTGCCAGCTCACCACCCGGGCTTCGCTCTGGAAACACCATATATTTT.

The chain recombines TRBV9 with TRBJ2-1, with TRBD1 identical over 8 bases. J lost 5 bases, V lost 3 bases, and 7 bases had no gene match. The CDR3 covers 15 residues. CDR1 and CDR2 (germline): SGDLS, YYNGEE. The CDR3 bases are TGTGCCAGCAGCGCCGGGGACAGGAGAAACAATGAGCAGTTCTTC. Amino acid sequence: CASSAGDRRNNEQFF.

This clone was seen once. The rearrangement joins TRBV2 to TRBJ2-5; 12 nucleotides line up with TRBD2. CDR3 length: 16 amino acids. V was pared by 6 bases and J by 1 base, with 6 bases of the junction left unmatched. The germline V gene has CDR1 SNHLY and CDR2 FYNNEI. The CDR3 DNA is TGTGCCAGCAGAGGGGGGACTAGCGGGCCCCAAGAGACCCAGTACTTC. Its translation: CASRGGTSGPQETQYF.